This T cell receptor (beta chain) was identified during a study of cytomegalovirus exposure and HLA in healthy donors. Findings of the study overall: Later analysis showed most CMV-associated TCR beta chains appearing HLA-restricted.

About this clone: The target antigen is unknown.

This CDR3 has 13 amino acids. From germline, CDR1 is SGHAT and CDR2 FQNNGV. The V gene lost 5 bases and the J gene lost 2 bases, with 9 bases spanning the gap. Primers: 60 Vbeta forward and 13 Jbeta reverse. Clones were read by immunoSEQ multiplex PCR, and TCRdb kept only the in-frame ones, dropping some. This sample has 50,000 to 65,000 clones, with about 71% found just once. The J gene is TRBJ1-1, the V gene TRBV11-2; D perhaps matches TRBD1 (5 bases). The sequence was obtained from a woman aged 45 to 65 in good health and CMV-seropositive. The source material was PBMCs. CDR3 protein: CASSSTGNTEAFF. For the CDR3, the DNA is TGTGCCAGCAGCAGCACAGGAAACACTGAAGCTTTCTTT.